Each of the 21 T cell receptor beta chains below was sequenced from the same sample in a study of CD8 T cells in ankylosing spondylitis. TCRdb processed the 5' RACE reads anew with MiXCR; each CDR3 protein has one entry. The repertoire holds 150,000 to 200,000 distinct CDR3 sequences, with roughly 18% as singletons. Sequenced: blood, either unsorted or a sorted T cell fraction (not recorded which). The receptors derive from a male donor under 30 with ankylosing spondylitis or in good health (not recorded which).

This clonotype appeared many times. The V gene is TRBV10-2, the J gene TRBJ2-7; D call uncertain. Germline V gene lookup returns CDR1 WSHSY and CDR2 SAAADI. V was cut by 7 bases and J by 3 bases, with 10 bases left in between. The CDR3 length is 12 residues. Here the CDR3 reads CASTDSSYEQYF. CDR3 sequence (DNA): TGCGCCAGCACGGATAGCAGCTACGAGCAGTACTTC.

This clonotype was seen ten or more times. The gene calls are TRBV20-1 and TRBJ2-5; 7 nucleotides line up with TRBD2. From germline, CDR1 is DFQATT and CDR2 SNEGSKA (reference sequence). The CDR3 spans 13 residues. The V gene end was trimmed by 3 bases and the J gene end by 2 bases; junction bases not matched to a gene: 3. Written as DNA, the CDR3 is TGCAGTGCTAGGGGGGGGAGGCAAGAGACCCAGTACTTC. Its translation: CSARGGRQETQYF.

The rearrangement links TRBV12-3 or TRBV12-4 to TRBJ2-7, with unresolved D. The CDR3 loop spans 14 amino acids. V was cut by 0 bases and J by 3 bases, with 9 bases left in between. The CDR3 loop is CASSLANGFYEQYF. The CDR3 DNA reads TGTGCCAGCAGTTTAGCAAACGGATTCTACGAGCAGTACTTC.

This clonotype has a count of ten or more. The chain couples TRBV5-1 to TRBJ2-6, with D uncertain. The germline V gene encodes CDR1 SGHRS and CDR2 YFSETQ. The CDR3 covers 17 residues. Trimming took 2 bases from V and 0 from J, leaving 12 bases between them. For the CDR3, the DNA is TGCGCCAGCAGCTTTGGCCCGGGCAACTCTGGGGCCAACGTCCTGACTTTC. The encoded protein is CASSFGPGNSGANVLTF.

This clonotype has at least ten counts. The chain has TRBV7-6 and TRBJ2-3; 12 nucleotides line up with TRBD2. Germline V gene data show CDR1 as SGHVS and CDR2 as FNYEAQ. The CDR3 is 16 residues long. V lost 4 bases to trimming and J lost 2 bases; unmatched junction nucleotides: 4. Here the CDR3 DNA reads TGTGCCAGCAGCTGGACTAGCGGGACCCCCACAGATACGCAGTATTTT. Protein sequence: CASSWTSGTPTDTQYF.

The chain links TRBV3-2 to TRBJ2-7; the table assigns TRBD1, which was not confirmed against the DNA. TRBV3-2 is described as a pseudogene. The CDR3 contains 15 residues. The CDR3 sequence is CASSSYGTGSYEQYF. CDR3 sequence (DNA): TGTGCCAGCAGCTCTTATGGGACAGGTTCCTACGAGCAGTACTTC.

This clonotype was recorded at least ten times. V usage is TRBV20-1 and J usage is TRBJ2-3, with D maybe TRBD2 (5 bases). The CDR3 covers 17 residues. Germline V gene sequence: CDR1 DFQATT, CDR2 SNEGSKA (reference sequence). Trimming took 0 bases from V and 3 from J, leaving 19 bases between them. DNA of the CDR3: TGCAGTGCTAGAGATGGCGTGGTAGCGAGGGAGACAGATACGCAGTATTTT. It codes for CSARDGVVARETDTQYF.

This clonotype was recorded many times. This chain connects TRBV12-3 or TRBV12-4 to TRBJ2-7; 7 nucleotides match TRBD1. This CDR3 region has 13 residues. J lost 2 bases, V lost 6 bases, and 4 bases had no gene match. Here the CDR3 DNA reads TGTGCCAGCAGACGGACAGGAACCTACGAGCAGTACGTC. Residues: CASRRTGTYEQYV.

This clonotype was recorded many times. Written as DNA, the CDR3 is TGCGCCAGCAGCTTGGAGAAGGGGGTCTATGGCTACACCTTC. Amino acids: CASSLEKGVYGYTF. The chain couples TRBV5-1 to TRBJ1-2; a weak D match, TRBD1 (6 bases). The germline gives CDR1 SGHRS, CDR2 YFSETQ. The CDR3 is 14 residues long. Trimming pared 0 bases from V and 4 bases from J, leaving 10 bases between.

This clonotype was detected a few times. The chain carries TRBV6-5 and TRBJ1-4; the D is unclear. Germline CDR1 and CDR2: MNHEY and SVGAGI. The CDR3 totals 12 residues. Between the trimmed V and J ends, which lost 9 bases and 7 bases, there was a span of 12 bases. The CDR3, as DNA: TGTGCCAGTACCACATTGGGTGAAAAACTGTTTTTT. Its protein is CASTTLGEKLFF.

This clonotype has at least ten counts. This rearrangement joins TRBV5-6 to TRBJ2-1, with TRBD2 identical over 9 bases. This CDR3 is built from 15 residues. The germline V gene encodes CDR1 SGHDT and CDR2 YYEEEE. The J segment lost 5 bases and the V segment lost 0 bases, leaving 3 bases of the junction unmatched. Here the CDR3 DNA reads TGTGCCAGCAGCTTGGGCGGGAGGGCTGACAATGAGCAGTTCTTC. Translation: CASSLGGRADNEQFF.

In its sample, this clonotype was seen many times. The chain employs TRBV4-1 and TRBJ2-1; D uncertain. In germline, CDR1 is MGHRA, CDR2 YSYEKL. This CDR3 has 18 residues. V gave up 0 bases and J gave up 3 bases, with 18 bases separating them. The CDR3 DNA reads TGCGCCAGCAGCCAAGATAATGTGTTGGGTTTTGGCTACAATGAGCAGTTCTTC. Protein sequence: CASSQDNVLGFGYNEQFF.

The rearrangement links TRBV20-1 to TRBJ2-2; 8 positions match TRBD2. CDR1 DFQATT and CDR2 SNEGSKA come from the germline V gene (reference sequence). With V trimmed by 3 bases and J by 7 bases, 4 bases remained unmatched. This CDR3 spans 13 amino acids. The chain's CDR3 is CSASAGLGGELFF. In DNA form, the CDR3 reads TGCAGTGCTAGTGCGGGACTAGGCGGGGAGCTGTTTTTT.

In this sample, this clonotype turned up many times. This chain connects TRBV15 to TRBJ2-3, with unresolved D. V lost 5 bases to trimming and J lost 4 bases, with 22 bases between them. Germline values: CDR1 LNHNV, CDR2 YYDKDF (reference sequence). The length of the CDR3 is 17 residues. CDR3 protein: CATSPSEWEGRADTQYF. The CDR3, as DNA: TGTGCCACCAGCCCCAGCGAGTGGGAAGGCCGGGCAGATACGCAGTATTTT.

This clonotype was counted between two and nine times. The chain links TRBV5-1 to TRBJ1-6; TRBD1 might be the D (5 bases). The CDR3 has 14 amino acids. Trimming cost V 4 bases and J 7 bases, with 12 bases left between them. CDR1 is SGHRS, CDR2 YFSETQ, per germline. The CDR3 spells CASSDGATNSPLHF. CDR3 bases: TGCGCCAGCAGCGACGGGGCGACCAATTCACCCCTCCACTTT.

This clonotype appeared many times. The V call is TRBV7-2, the J call TRBJ2-7; D ambiguous. Germline CDR1 reads SGHTA; CDR2 reads FQGNSA. The CDR3 is made up of 12 amino acids. The V end lost 5 bases, the J end lost 0 bases, and 5 bases lay between the germline ends. CDR3 DNA sequence: TGTGCCAGCAGCGACCACTCCTACGAGCAGTACTTC. Protein: CASSDHSYEQYF.

The chain employs TRBV27 and TRBJ1-2, with unresolved D. Germline assignment: CDR1 MNHEY and CDR2 SMNVEV (reference sequence). The V end lost 1 base, the J end lost 1 base, and 7 bases lay between the germline ends. The CDR3 totals 14 residues. CDR3 nucleotides: TGTGCCAGCAGTTTATGGCGCGGTAACTATGGCTACACCTTC. Translation: CASSLWRGNYGYTF.

Ten or more counts support this clonotype. The V gene is TRBV18, the J gene TRBJ2-4, with D unresolved. V gave up 6 bases and J gave up 3 bases, with 15 bases separating them. The CDR3 totals 15 residues. Germline V CDR1 and CDR2: KGHSH, LQKENI. The CDR3 here is CASSLGVPDKNIQYF. CDR3 sequence (DNA): TGTGCCAGCTCCCTAGGAGTGCCCGACAAAAACATTCAGTACTTC.

This clonotype was observed at least ten times. The CDR3 DNA is TGCGCCAGCAGCCAAGTCTTAGCGGGAGTGAGGGATACGCAGTATTTT. It is translated as CASSQVLAGVRDTQYF. The chain joins TRBV4-1 to TRBJ2-3, with TRBD2 identical over 9 bases. The CDR3 is 16 amino acids. Germline CDR1 reads MGHRA; CDR2 reads YSYEKL. Trimming at V came to 1 base and at J to 6 bases, leaving 8 bases not matched to a gene.

This clonotype was detected many times. V gene TRBV27 combines with J gene TRBJ2-5, with D unresolved. CDR1 is MNHEY and CDR2 is SMNVEV in the germline V gene (reference sequence). The V and J ends lost 2 bases and 4 bases respectively, with 11 bases between them. This CDR3 is built from 14 residues. CDR3 DNA sequence: TGTGCCAGCAGTTTAGAACGGTGGGGAGAGACCCAGTACTTC. The encoded protein is CASSLERWGETQYF.

This clonotype was observed many times. This chain uses TRBV12-3 or TRBV12-4 with TRBJ2-1; D is unresolved. This CDR3 is built from 11 residues. V was pared by 8 bases and J by 6 bases, with 8 bases between. In DNA form, the CDR3 reads TGTGCCAGCGCTAGTCTCAATGAGCAGTTCTTC. Amino acid sequence: CASASLNEQFF.